What follows are 30 T cell receptor beta chains derived from one specimen sequenced in a study of T cell responses to AZD1222 COVID-19 vaccine. Assay used: immunoSEQ multiplex PCR; TCRdb lists only in-frame clones, some missing. The sample carries some 92,000 clones, roughly nine tenths recorded once. Material: peripheral blood, obtained on day 0 of AZD1222 vaccination. The receptor source for this set is an adult in good health.

This clone has a single count. The rearrangement links TRBV10-3 to TRBJ2-1, with D perhaps matching TRBD2 (7 bases). Germline assignment: CDR1 ENHRY and CDR2 SYGVKD. The CDR3 has 15 amino acids. V lost 10 bases and J 4 bases, leaving 20 bases between the germline ends. CDR3 residues: CATGEGSGVYNEQFF. CDR3 nucleotide sequence: TGTGCCACGGGGGAGGGATCAGGGGTATACAATGAGCAGTTCTTC.

The chain combines TRBV29-1 with TRBJ2-1, with D perhaps TRBD1 (5 bases). The CDR3 extends over 13 amino acids. V lost 3 bases and J 7 bases, leaving 13 bases between the germline ends. Germline loops: CDR1 SQVTM, CDR2 ANQGSEA. CDR3 loop: CSVDWQGRNEQFF. The CDR3 nucleotides read TGCAGCGTTGATTGGCAGGGTCGAAATGAGCAGTTCTTC.

This clone is medium-sized within its sample. J is TRBJ1-2 and V is TRBV19, with D perhaps TRBD1 (5 bases). The CDR3 runs to 13 residues. Trimming pared 3 bases from V and 6 bases from J, leaving 11 bases between. Germline CDR1 and CDR2: LNHDA and SQIVND (reference sequence). The CDR3 here is CASSIKGNDGYTF. CDR3 DNA: TGTGCCAGTAGTATTAAGGGGAATGATGGCTACACCTTC.

V gene TRBV29-1 combines with J gene TRBJ2-5, with D possibly TRBD2 on 6 matching bases. Between the trimmed V and J ends, which lost 7 bases and 5 bases, there was a span of 14 bases. This CDR3 has 12 amino acids. Germline-derived CDR1 and CDR2 are SQVTM and ANQGSEA. The CDR3 sequence: CSGGTVGETQYF. In DNA, the CDR3 is TGCAGCGGCGGGACTGTGGGGGAGACCCAGTACTTC.

This chain links TRBV12-3 or TRBV12-4 with TRBJ2-1, with D possibly matching TRBD2 (5 bases). The ends were cut back, 7 bases at V and 13 bases at J, with 20 bases in the middle. This CDR3 spans 13 amino acids. In nucleotides, the CDR3 is TGTGCCAGCACCTCATCTAGCCTACGAACCCAGTTCTTC. Its translation is CASTSSSLRTQFF.

The chain recombines TRBV5-4 with TRBJ2-2, with 15 bases lining up with TRBD2. Germline CDR1 is SGHNT and CDR2 is YYREEE (reference sequence). The CDR3 sequence is 17 residues long. Unmatched junction bases numbered 3, after V lost 5 bases and J lost 1 base. CDR3 sequence reads: CASRKGLAGGNTGELFF. In DNA form, the CDR3 reads TGTGCCAGCAGAAAGGGACTAGCGGGGGGGAACACCGGGGAGCTGTTTTTT.

This clone turned up a few times. V usage is TRBV2 and J usage is TRBJ2-2; D is undetermined. Trimming pared 2 bases from V and 5 bases from J, leaving 12 bases between. Looked up from germline, CDR1 is SNHLY and CDR2 is FYNNEI. This CDR3 spans 15 amino acids. CDR3 in amino acids: CASSELGLGTGELFF. The CDR3 coding sequence is TGTGCCAGCAGTGAATTGGGCTTGGGTACCGGGGAGCTGTTTTTT.

A remark on this clone: At one end the junction does not follow the germline gene, possibly because of a read error. This chain connects TRBV7-2 to TRBJ1-3; D unclear. The CDR3 is 13 amino acids. The germline V gene encodes CDR1 SGHTA and CDR2 FQGNSA. CDR3 loop: CASSSTAGNTIYF. The CDR3 region has the DNA TGTGCCAGCAGCTCCACCGCTGGGAACACCATATATTTT.

This clone was seen a few times. The chain is built from TRBV5-1 and TRBJ2-2; 10 positions agree with TRBD1. Germline CDR1 SGHRS, CDR2 YFSETQ. The CDR3 covers 16 residues. Trimming removed 1 base from V and 5 bases from J; junction bases left unmatched: 5. DNA for the CDR3: TGCGCCAGCAGCTTGTCTGGACAGGGGGGAACCGGGGAGCTGTTTTTT. Translation gives CASSLSGQGGTGELFF.

The chain couples TRBV5-1 to TRBJ2-5; TRBD2 matches at 7 bases. V was clipped by 0 bases and J by 3 bases; unmatched bases: 11. The germline CDR1 and CDR2 sequences are SGHRS and YFSETQ. The CDR3 runs 17 residues. This chain's CDR3 is CASSLALGGGREETQYF. The CDR3 DNA sequence: TGCGCCAGCAGCTTGGCCCTGGGCGGGGGAAGGGAAGAGACCCAGTACTTC.

The V gene is TRBV28, the J gene TRBJ2-5; D is undetermined. Germline CDR1 is MDHEN and CDR2 is SYDVKM. The CDR3 contains 15 residues. V lost 4 bases to trimming and J lost 0 bases, with 12 bases between them. This CDR3 is CASSSPGRYQETQYF. The DNA for the CDR3 is TGTGCCAGCAGTTCACCTGGACGGTACCAAGAGACCCAGTACTTC.

V usage is TRBV4-1 and J usage is TRBJ2-2; 9 bases map to TRBD2. The CDR3 totals 17 residues. Trimming removed 1 base from V and 7 bases from J; junction bases left unmatched: 10. CDR1 and CDR2 from the germline V gene are MGHRA and YSYEKL. In nucleotides, the CDR3 is TGCGCCAGCAGCCAAGGTAGGGCTAGCGGGAAAGGCGGGGAGCTGTTTTTT. This translates into CASSQGRASGKGGELFF.

The chain links TRBV7-9 to TRBJ2-1; the D is unclear. CDR1 and CDR2 (germline): SEHNR, FQNEAQ (reference sequence). This CDR3 region has 14 residues. V dropped 8 bases and J dropped 0 bases, with 11 bases sitting between them. The CDR3 coding sequence is TGTGCCAGCCCGAGCCGGAGCTCCTACAATGAGCAGTTCTTC. It is translated as CASPSRSSYNEQFF. The full variable domain, in which reference TRBV7-9 and TRBJ2-1 provide the parts outside the CDR3, is DTGVSQNPRHKITKRGQNVTFRCDPISEHNRLYWYRQTLGQGPEFLTYFQNEAQLEKSRLLSDRFSAERPKGSFSTLEIQRTEQGDSAMYLCASPSRSSYNEQFFGPGTRLTVL.

This clone was observed once. The rearrangement joins TRBV7-9 to TRBJ2-1, with 7 bases lining up with TRBD2. V gave up 4 bases and J gave up 2 bases; unmatched junction bases: 11. CDR3 length: 17 residues. The germline V gene has CDR1 SEHNR and CDR2 FQNEAQ (reference sequence). Written as DNA, the CDR3 is TGTGCCAGCAGCTCACAGCTTACGGGACTACCCTACAATGAGCAGTTCTTC. Residues: CASSSQLTGLPYNEQFF.

The gene calls are TRBV7-3 and TRBJ1-1; TRBD1 agrees at 9 bases. The CDR3 length is 13 residues. The V and J ends lost 5 bases and 6 bases, in that order; junction bases with no gene match: 4. In germline, CDR1 is SGHTA, CDR2 FQGTGA. The CDR3 region is CASSVGQGAEAFF. CDR3 DNA: TGTGCCAGCAGCGTGGGACAGGGCGCTGAAGCTTTCTTT.

A note on this clone: One end of the junction varies from germline; a read error may be responsible. V and J are TRBV28 and TRBJ1-2; possibly TRBD1 for D (6 bases). CDR1 MDHEN and CDR2 SYDVKM come from the germline V gene. The CDR3 runs 12 residues. The CDR3 DNA reads as TGCGTAACTACAGGGACCTATTATGGCTACACCTTC. Residues: CVTTGTYYGYTF.

The V gene is TRBV9, the J gene TRBJ1-1; D remains unclear. Germline V gene sequence: CDR1 SGDLS, CDR2 YYNGEE. The CDR3 is 14 residues long. With 0 bases removed from V and 10 bases from J, the gap between germline ends came to 16 bases. The CDR3 loop is CASSVGLGAPSAFF. The CDR3 DNA follows: TGTGCCAGCAGCGTAGGTCTGGGTGCCCCTTCAGCTTTCTTT.

The chain carries TRBV6-2 or TRBV6-3 and TRBJ2-1; TRBD2 is a possible D gene (5 bases). This CDR3 has 16 residues. V shed 2 bases and J shed 9 bases, with 20 bases lying between them. In germline, CDR1 is MNHEY, CDR2 SVGEGT. The CDR3 region has the DNA TGTGCCAGCAGTTACCCCCCCGCGGGCCCTTTCGGTGAGCAGTTCTTC. Its protein product is CASSYPPAGPFGEQFF.

The sample holds one count of this clone. The chain recombines TRBV5-1 with TRBJ2-1; either TRBD1 or TRBD2 may fit D (5 bases each). This CDR3 is 17 amino acids long. CDR1 is SGHRS, CDR2 YFSETQ, per germline. Trimming shortened V by 3 bases and J by 5 bases, and 21 bases separated the two germline ends. This CDR3 is CASSSLGAGDTNNEQFF. DNA for the CDR3: TGCGCCAGCAGCTCCCTTGGGGCGGGTGACACCAACAATGAGCAGTTCTTC.

V and J are TRBV2 and TRBJ1-1, with D tentatively TRBD1 (6 bases). V shed 2 bases and J shed 6 bases, with 16 bases lying between them. Germline V gene lookup returns CDR1 SNHLY and CDR2 FYNNEI. The length of the CDR3 is 15 residues. CDR3 in DNA: TGTGCCAGCAGTGAACGGAGGGGGAATGACGCTGAAGCTTTCTTT. Translated, it gives CASSERRGNDAEAFF.

V and J are TRBV12-3 or TRBV12-4 and TRBJ1-1, with D perhaps matching TRBD1 (5 bases). The CDR3 consists of 13 residues. The germline V and J ends were trimmed by 7 bases and 8 bases, with 17 bases remaining between them. In nucleotides, the CDR3 is TGTGCCAGCATCCCCCGTGGGGGAAAGGAAGCTTTCTTT. It encodes CASIPRGGKEAFF.

The chain employs TRBV10-1 and TRBJ1-1; the match to TRBD1 covers 7 bases. Germline assignment: CDR1 WNHNN and CDR2 SYGVQD (reference sequence). V lost 6 bases and J lost 9; bases outside the gene matches: 10. This CDR3 has 13 amino acids. The CDR3 protein is CASRPDRAMKAFF. CDR3 nucleotides: TGCGCCAGCAGGCCTGACAGGGCGATGAAAGCTTTCTTT.

The rearrangement joins TRBV6-2 or TRBV6-3 to TRBJ1-1, with D maybe TRBD1 (5 bases). V gave up 2 bases and J gave up 4 bases, with 20 bases separating them. The CDR3 covers 17 residues. Germline-derived CDR1 and CDR2 are MNHEY and SVGEGT. The CDR3 loop is CASSYGLMGGSVTEAFF. DNA for the CDR3: TGTGCCAGCAGTTACGGTTTGATGGGGGGATCGGTCACTGAAGCTTTCTTT.

The V and J genes are TRBV6-5 and TRBJ2-7; D could derive from TRBD1 or TRBD2 (5 bases each). This CDR3 is 11 amino acids long. The germline V gene has CDR1 MNHEY and CDR2 SVGAGI. V was pared by 4 bases and J by 5 bases, with 6 bases between. This CDR3 is CASSWGNEQYF. In nucleotides, the CDR3 is TGTGCCAGCAGTTGGGGGAACGAGCAGTACTTC.

This clone showed up just a few times. The chain links TRBV7-9 to TRBJ2-7; D not resolved. Germline V gene lookup returns CDR1 SEHNR and CDR2 FQNEAQ (reference sequence). V lost 5 bases to trimming and J lost 0 bases, with 11 bases between them. This CDR3 has 14 amino acids. CDR3 sequence: CASSRPRSSYEQYF. The CDR3 nucleotides read TGTGCCAGCAGCCGGCCCAGGAGCTCCTACGAGCAGTACTTC.

This clone was seen only once. Here the CDR3 reads CASIRGGEQYF. The CDR3 bases are TGTGCCAGCATTCGGGGCGGCGAGCAGTACTTC. The rearrangement uses TRBV27 and TRBJ2-7, with D possibly being TRBD1 or TRBD2 (5 bases each). CDR3 length: 11 amino acids. Germline V gene lookup returns CDR1 MNHEY and CDR2 SMNVEV (reference sequence). V was pared by 7 bases and J by 6 bases, with 10 bases between.

A single count supports this clone. The gene calls are TRBV27 and TRBJ1-1; 8 positions match TRBD1. Germline assignment: CDR1 MNHEY and CDR2 SMNVEV (reference sequence). V lost 4 bases, J lost 1 base, and 5 bases stayed unmatched. The CDR3 has 15 residues. CDR3 bases: TGTGCCAGCAGTTGGTTAGGACAGGGGAACACTGAAGCTTTCTTT. Translating gives CASSWLGQGNTEAFF.

The rearrangement joins TRBV7-9 to TRBJ2-5, with D perhaps TRBD2 (5 bases). V lost 2 bases and J lost 3, with 13 bases in between. The CDR3 totals 15 residues. Per germline, CDR1 SEHNR and CDR2 FQNEAQ (reference sequence). In DNA form, the CDR3 reads TGTGCCAGCAGCTTAAGAGCGGCTGGCGAAGAGACCCAGTACTTC. It codes for CASSLRAAGEETQYF.

The chain recombines TRBV11-3 with TRBJ2-2; 13 nucleotides align to TRBD2. V dropped 6 bases and J dropped 6; count of bases not matched to a gene: 4. The CDR3 covers 15 residues. Germline V gene sequence: CDR1 SGHNT, CDR2 YENEEA. This CDR3 reads CASRLLAGGPGELFF. CDR3 in DNA: TGTGCCAGCAGACTACTAGCGGGAGGGCCCGGGGAGCTGTTTTTT. The full variable domain, completed using reference TRBV11-3 and TRBJ2-2, is EAGVVQSPRYKIIEKKQPVAFWCNPISGHNTLYWYLQNLGQGPELLIRYENEEAVDDSQLPKDRFSAERLKGVDSTLKIQPAELGDSAVYLCASRLLAGGPGELFFGEGSRLTVL.

The V call is TRBV18, the J call TRBJ1-3, with unresolved D. The germline gives CDR1 KGHSH, CDR2 LQKENI. The CDR3 consists of 14 residues. The ends were cut back, 4 bases at V and 0 bases at J, with 7 bases in the middle. The CDR3 nucleotides read TGTGCCAGCTCACGGGTTAGCTCTGGAAACACCATATATTTT. This codes for CASSRVSSGNTIYF.